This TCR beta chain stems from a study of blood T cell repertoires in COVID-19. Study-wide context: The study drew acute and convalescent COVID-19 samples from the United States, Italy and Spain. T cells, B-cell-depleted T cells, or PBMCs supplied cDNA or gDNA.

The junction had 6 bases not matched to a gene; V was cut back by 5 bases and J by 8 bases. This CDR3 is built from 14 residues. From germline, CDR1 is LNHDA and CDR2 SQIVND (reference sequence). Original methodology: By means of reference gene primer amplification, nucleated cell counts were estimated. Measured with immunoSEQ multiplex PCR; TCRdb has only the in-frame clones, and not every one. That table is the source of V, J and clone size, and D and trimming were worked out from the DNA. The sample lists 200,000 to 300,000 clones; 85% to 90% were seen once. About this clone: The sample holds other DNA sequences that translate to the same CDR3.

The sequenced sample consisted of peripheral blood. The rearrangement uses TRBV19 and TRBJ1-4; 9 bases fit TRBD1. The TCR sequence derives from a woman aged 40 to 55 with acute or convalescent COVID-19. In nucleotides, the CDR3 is TGTGCCAGTAGTTTGGGACAGGGAAGGGAAAAACTGTTTTTT. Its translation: CASSLGQGREKLFF.